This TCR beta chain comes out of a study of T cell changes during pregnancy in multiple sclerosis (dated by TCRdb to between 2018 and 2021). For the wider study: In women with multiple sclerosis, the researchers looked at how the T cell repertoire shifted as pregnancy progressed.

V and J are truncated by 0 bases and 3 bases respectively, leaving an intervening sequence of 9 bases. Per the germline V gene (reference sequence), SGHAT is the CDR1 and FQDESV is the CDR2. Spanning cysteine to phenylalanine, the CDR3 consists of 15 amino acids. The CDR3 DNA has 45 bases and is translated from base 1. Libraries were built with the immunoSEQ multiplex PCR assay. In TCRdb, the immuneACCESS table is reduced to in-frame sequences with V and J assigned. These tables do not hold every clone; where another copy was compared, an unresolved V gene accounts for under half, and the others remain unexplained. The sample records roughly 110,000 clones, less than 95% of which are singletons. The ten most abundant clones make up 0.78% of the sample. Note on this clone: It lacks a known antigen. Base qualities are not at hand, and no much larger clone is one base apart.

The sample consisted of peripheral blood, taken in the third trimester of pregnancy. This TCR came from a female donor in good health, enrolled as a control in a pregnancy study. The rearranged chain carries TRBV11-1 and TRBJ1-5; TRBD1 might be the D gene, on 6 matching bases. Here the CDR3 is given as CASSLAGQSNQPQHF. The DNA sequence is TGTGCCAGCAGCTTAGCCGGACAGTCCAATCAGCCCCAGCATTTT.